The present TCR beta chain was sequenced within a study of siplizumab effects on memory and regulatory T cells. This clone was seen only a few times. Its antigen remains unidentified. General study results and limits: Naive or memory phenotype was unassignable for roughly 75-95% of proliferating CD4+ or CD8+ clones. In unstimulated cells, naive T cells appeared more diverse than memory T cells and seemed major alloresponse contributors.

TCRdb's copy holds only in-frame clones and misses some; the assay was immunoSEQ multiplex PCR. The profile shows about 97,000 clones, roughly 91% of them singletons. The CDR3 has 14 residues. Germline V gene data show CDR1 as KGHSH and CDR2 as LQKENI. V lost 0 bases and J 3 bases, leaving 5 bases between the germline ends. What was sequenced was non-Treg CD4+ T cells sorted from blood. This TCR derives from a human donor in good health. The chain employs TRBV18 and TRBJ1-4; no reliable D call. This CDR3 reads CASSPPDPNEKLFF. The DNA for the CDR3 is TGTGCCAGCTCACCACCCGACCCTAATGAAAAACTGTTTTTT.